Presented here are 30 T cell receptor beta chains from one specimen sequenced in a study of cytomegalovirus exposure and HLA in healthy donors. Using immunoSEQ multiplex PCR, the repertoire was profiled, and TCRdb retains in-frame clones only, with some absent. The data contain 160,000 or so clones, around 85% of them singletons. The sequencing input was PBMCs. These receptors all stem from a young man in good health and CMV-seropositive.

V gene TRBV4-3 combines with J gene TRBJ1-6; possible D gene TRBD1, 6 bases. V lost 0 bases, J lost 4 bases, and 16 bases lay in between. The CDR3 sequence is 18 residues long. Germline CDR1 reads LGHNA; CDR2 reads YSLEER. DNA of the CDR3: TGCGCCAGCAGCCAAGATGCGCAGGGGACCTCATATAATTCACCCCTCCACTTT. This gives the protein CASSQDAQGTSYNSPLHF.

The chain has TRBV5-1 and TRBJ2-3; 7 positions match TRBD1. Per germline, CDR1 SGHRS and CDR2 YFSETQ. Trimming at V came to 0 bases and at J to 2 bases, leaving 3 bases not matched to a gene. The CDR3 contains 15 residues. CDR3 amino acids: CASSLEGGATDTQYF. The CDR3 nucleotides read TGCGCCAGCAGCTTGGAAGGGGGCGCCACAGATACGCAGTATTTT. The full variable domain, in which reference TRBV5-1 and TRBJ2-3 provide the parts outside the CDR3, is KAGVTQTPRYLIKTRGQQVTLSCSPISGHRSVSWYQQTPGQGLQFLFEYFSETQRNKGNFPGRFSGRQFSNSRSEMNVSTLELGDSALYLCASSLEGGATDTQYFGPGTRLTVL.

Only one count was recorded for this clone. The V and J genes are TRBV6-6 and TRBJ2-7, with 9 bases aligning to TRBD1. V lost 2 bases and J lost 0; bases outside the gene matches: 5. CDR3 length equals 16 residues. Per germline, CDR1 MNHNY and CDR2 SVGAGI (reference sequence). CDR3: CASSYTGGLSSYEQYF. CDR3 in DNA: TGTGCCAGCAGTTACACAGGGGGCCTAAGCTCCTACGAGCAGTACTTC.

V usage is TRBV6-6 and J usage is TRBJ2-7; 11 bases are a match to TRBD1. Trimming removed 4 bases from V and 7 bases from J; junction bases left unmatched: 6. The CDR3 loop spans 14 amino acids. Germline V lookup: CDR1 MNHNY, CDR2 SVGAGI (reference sequence). For the CDR3, the DNA is TGTGCCAGCAGTTCCCGGACAGGGGGCAATGAGCAGTACTTC. Its translation is CASSSRTGGNEQYF.

The J gene is TRBJ2-5, the V gene TRBV6-5, with 7 bases matching TRBD1. Losses at the gene ends were 7 bases for V and 3 bases for J; bases not matched to a gene: 2. Per germline, CDR1 MNHEY and CDR2 SVGAGI. This CDR3 comprises 12 residues. The CDR3 DNA reads as TGTGCCAGCACCGACAGGGAAGAGACCCAGTACTTC. Translating gives CASTDREETQYF.

The V and J genes are TRBV7-8 and TRBJ1-2; D may be TRBD1 (5 bases). Per the germline V gene, CDR1 is SGHVS and CDR2 is FQNEAQ. The CDR3 spans 13 residues. The V end was cut by 1 base, the J end by 7 bases, with 10 bases between. This CDR3 reads CASSLGGRGGYTF. CDR3 DNA sequence: TGTGCCAGCAGCTTAGGGGGTAGGGGTGGCTACACCTTC.

The V and J genes are TRBV4-3 and TRBJ1-1; possible D gene TRBD1, 5 bases. The CDR3 covers 16 residues. The V end lost 4 bases, the J end lost 1 base, and 16 bases lay between the germline ends. Germline V gives CDR1 LGHNA, CDR2 YSLEER. The CDR3 region is CASSPYWGSQNTEAFF. CDR3 in DNA: TGCGCCAGCAGCCCCTATTGGGGCAGCCAGAACACTGAAGCTTTCTTT.

V gene TRBV7-8 combines with J gene TRBJ1-6; D perhaps matches TRBD1 (6 bases). Trimming shortened V by 6 bases and J by 8 bases, and 11 bases separated the two germline ends. CDR3 length: 13 amino acids. The V gene's germline CDR1 is SGHVS and CDR2 FQNEAQ. CDR3 sequence: CASRSYRDSPLHF. The CDR3 region has the DNA TGTGCCAGCAGATCCTACAGGGATTCACCCCTCCACTTT.

This sequence joins TRBV4-3 and TRBJ2-7, with D possibly being TRBD1 (5 bases). The CDR3 is 14 residues long. Germline values: CDR1 LGHNA, CDR2 YSLEER. V was pared by 1 base and J by 0 bases, with 7 bases between. In DNA, the CDR3 is TGCGCCAGCAGCCAAGTGACAGCCTCCTACGAGCAGTACTTC. Encoded protein: CASSQVTASYEQYF.

This chain joins TRBV4-1 and TRBJ1-5; D unresolved. V gave up 0 bases and J gave up 4 bases, with 22 bases separating them. The CDR3 spans 19 residues. Germline-derived CDR1 and CDR2 are MGHRA and YSYEKL. This chain's CDR3 is CASSQDLYAALGGNQPQHF. DNA for the CDR3: TGCGCCAGCAGCCAAGATCTTTACGCGGCCCTCGGAGGGAATCAGCCCCAGCATTTT.

The V call is TRBV11-2, the J call TRBJ2-1; D not certain. The germline gives CDR1 SGHAT, CDR2 FQNNGV. V lost 0 bases to trimming and J lost 5 bases, with 8 bases between them. The CDR3 is made up of 14 amino acids. For the CDR3, the DNA is TGTGCCAGCAGCTTAGATCCCCTAGACAATGAGCAGTTCTTC. Protein product: CASSLDPLDNEQFF.

Points on this clone: Other nucleotide sequences in the sample specify the same CDR3. This chain uses TRBV5-1 with TRBJ2-7; TRBD1 aligns across 8 bases. The trim removed 0 bases at V and 3 bases at J, leaving 2 bases unmatched. CDR3 length: 14 amino acids. Germline V gives CDR1 SGHRS, CDR2 YFSETQ. The CDR3 sequence is CASSLGDRGYEQYF. DNA for the CDR3: TGCGCCAGCAGCTTGGGTGACAGGGGCTACGAGCAGTACTTC.

The gene calls are TRBV9 and TRBJ1-3; tentatively, D is TRBD1 (6 bases). This CDR3 has 16 residues. The V gene lost 3 bases and the J gene lost 0 bases, with 13 bases spanning the gap. Germline loops: CDR1 SGDLS, CDR2 YYNGEE. The CDR3 protein is CASSAWGQSSGNTIYF. The CDR3 nucleotides read TGTGCCAGCAGCGCGTGGGGGCAGAGCTCTGGAAACACCATATATTTT.

The V and J genes are TRBV11-2 and TRBJ2-7; possibly TRBD1 for D (7 bases). V shed 2 bases and J shed 7 bases, with 18 bases lying between them. Looked up from germline, CDR1 is SGHAT and CDR2 is FQNNGV. This CDR3 comprises 15 residues. The CDR3 region is CASSLLTGSGGEQYF. The CDR3 DNA reads TGTGCCAGCAGCTTACTGACAGGGAGTGGAGGGGAGCAGTACTTC.

The V and J genes are TRBV19 and TRBJ2-7, with a possible D match to TRBD1 (6 bases). Germline loops: CDR1 LNHDA, CDR2 SQIVND (reference sequence). The CDR3 totals 15 residues. V lost 5 bases and J lost 3, with 17 bases in between. The CDR3 loop reads CASSSTGTLIYEQYF. In DNA, the CDR3 is TGTGCCAGTAGTTCAACCGGGACACTGATCTACGAGCAGTACTTC.

The rearrangement joins TRBV7-3 to TRBJ2-7; 7 nucleotides match TRBD1. CDR1 is SGHTA and CDR2 is FQGTGA in the germline V gene. The trim removed 4 bases at V and 7 bases at J, leaving 13 bases unmatched. This CDR3 contains 15 residues. CDR3 nucleotide sequence: TGTGCCAGCAGCTCGTCCGGGACAGTCGGAAGTGAGCAGTACTTC. It is translated as CASSSSGTVGSEQYF.

The chain has TRBV11-2 and TRBJ2-1, with D maybe TRBD1 (6 bases). The CDR3 is made up of 13 amino acids. The germline V and J ends were trimmed by 1 base and 13 bases, with 14 bases remaining between them. From germline, CDR1 is SGHAT and CDR2 FQNNGV. CDR3 DNA sequence: TGTGCCAGCAGCTTAGTAGCACAGGGTGAACAGTTCTTC. Translating it yields CASSLVAQGEQFF.

DNA of the CDR3: TGTGCCAGCAGCTTAATACGCAGCAACTACGGAAACACCATATATTTT. Its protein is CASSLIRSNYGNTIYF. V and J are TRBV7-2 and TRBJ1-3; D is unclear. V lost 2 bases to trimming and J lost 4 bases, with 15 bases between them. The CDR3 length is 16 residues. The germline V gene has CDR1 SGHTA and CDR2 FQGNSA. Together with reference TRBV7-2 and TRBJ1-3, the CDR3 gives the full variable domain: GAGVSQSPSNKVTEKGKDVELRCDPISGHTALYWYRQSLGQGLEFLIYFQGNSAPDKSGLPSDRFSAERTGGSVSTLTIQRTQQEDSAVYLCASSLIRSNYGNTIYFGEGSWLTVV.

The chain combines TRBV27 with TRBJ1-1; 7 bases are a match to TRBD1. Trimming cost V 3 bases and J 6 bases; bases outside gene matches: 4. The V gene's germline CDR1 is MNHEY and CDR2 SMNVEV (reference sequence). This CDR3 region has 13 residues. This chain's CDR3 is CASSLNRGSEAFF. The CDR3 DNA reads TGTGCCAGCAGTTTGAACAGGGGTTCTGAAGCTTTCTTT.

The chain carries TRBV6-5 and TRBJ1-5, with D possibly matching TRBD1 (6 bases). V lost 4 bases and J 5 bases, leaving 9 bases between the germline ends. The CDR3 is 13 amino acids. The germline V gene has CDR1 MNHEY and CDR2 SVGAGI. The CDR3 coding sequence is TGTGCCAGCAGTTGGGGACAATATCAGCCCCAGCATTTT. It codes for CASSWGQYQPQHF.

This sequence joins TRBV6-5 and TRBJ2-1, with D unclear. This CDR3 is 15 amino acids long. Germline V gene lookup returns CDR1 MNHEY and CDR2 SVGAGI. V lost 4 bases, J lost 0 bases, and 10 bases lay in between. CDR3 sequence reads: CASSSLESSYNEQFF. The CDR3 nucleotides are TGTGCCAGCAGTTCTCTTGAGAGCTCCTACAATGAGCAGTTCTTC.

The chain recombines TRBV6-5 with TRBJ2-7, with D unclear. The CDR3 contains 13 residues. Germline V gene lookup returns CDR1 MNHEY and CDR2 SVGAGI. V was clipped by 4 bases and J by 0 bases, with 7 bases between them. The CDR3 coding sequence is TGTGCCAGCAGTTCTGGGCCCTCCTACGAGCAGTACTTC. Encoded protein: CASSSGPSYEQYF.

The V call is TRBV10-1, the J call TRBJ2-2, with 10 bases identical to TRBD1. V was pared by 7 bases and J by 2 bases, with 4 bases of the junction left unmatched. Germline CDR1 WNHNN, CDR2 SYGVQD (reference sequence). This CDR3 has 15 amino acids. The CDR3 sequence: CASTGTGANTGELFF. The CDR3 coding sequence is TGCGCCAGCACTGGGACAGGGGCCAACACCGGGGAGCTGTTTTTT.

The V and J genes are TRBV6-4 and TRBJ2-3; 8 nucleotides agree with TRBD2. The CDR3 is made up of 15 amino acids. Germline V lookup: CDR1 MRHNA, CDR2 SNTAGT. V was clipped by 5 bases and J by 1 base; unmatched bases: 5. CDR3 in amino acids: CASSFSGGGTDTQYF. The CDR3 DNA sequence: TGTGCCAGCAGTTTTTCGGGGGGGGGCACAGATACGCAGTATTTT.

This clone was seen just once. The CDR3 is CASSHSGTSGGTNTGELFF. For the CDR3, the DNA is TGCGCCAGCAGCCACTCAGGGACTAGCGGGGGGACGAACACCGGGGAGCTGTTTTTT. This chain uses TRBV4-1 with TRBJ2-2, with 15 bases fitting TRBD2. From germline, CDR1 is MGHRA and CDR2 YSYEKL. The V gene end was trimmed by 3 bases and the J gene end by 0 bases; junction bases not matched to a gene: 5. The CDR3 is 19 residues long.

This chain connects TRBV6-5 to TRBJ2-4; 7 bases are shared with TRBD2. Germline CDR1 reads MNHEY; CDR2 reads SVGAGI. V shed 6 bases, J shed 9 bases, and the junction held 14 bases outside the gene matches. The length of the CDR3 is 15 residues. The CDR3 sequence: CASSETSPTKGIQYF. The DNA of the CDR3 is TGTGCCAGCAGCGAGACTAGCCCTACCAAGGGCATTCAGTACTTC.

The chain couples TRBV2 to TRBJ2-1; maybe TRBD1 (6 bases). The CDR3 runs to 13 residues. Per the germline V gene, CDR1 is SNHLY and CDR2 is FYNNEI. V was cut by 10 bases and J by 0 bases, with 10 bases left in between. For the CDR3, the DNA is TGTGCCACCAGACAGGTCTCCTACAATGAGCAGTTCTTC. Translating gives CATRQVSYNEQFF.

The chain carries TRBV29-1 and TRBJ1-1, with TRBD1 as a possible D gene (5 bases). This CDR3 spans 14 amino acids. Deletions cut 2 bases from V and 3 bases from J, with 13 bases between. The germline V gene has CDR1 SQVTM and CDR2 ANQGSEA. The CDR3 nucleotides are TGCAGCGTTGAAAGGGGCGTATTATACACTGAAGCTTTCTTT. Amino acids: CSVERGVLYTEAFF.

The V call is TRBV14, the J call TRBJ2-7; TRBD1 matches 9 bases. The length of the CDR3 is 16 residues. With V trimmed by 1 base and J by 1 base, 5 bases remained unmatched. The germline gives CDR1 SGHDN, CDR2 FVKESK. The CDR3 sequence: CASSQATGGRSYEQYF. Here the CDR3 DNA reads TGTGCCAGCAGCCAAGCGACAGGGGGTCGGTCCTACGAGCAGTACTTC.

The rearrangement uses TRBV9 and TRBJ2-7, with D perhaps TRBD1 (5 bases). CDR1 and CDR2 (germline): SGDLS, YYNGEE. CDR3 length: 14 amino acids. V gave up 3 bases and J gave up 0 bases, with 10 bases separating them. This chain's CDR3 is CASSGEQDSYEQYF. The DNA for the CDR3 is TGTGCCAGCAGCGGCGAACAGGACTCCTACGAGCAGTACTTC.